Each of the 26 T cell receptor beta chains below was sequenced from the same sample in a study of shared clonotypes between healthy human individuals (TCRdb year 2020). To prepare the library, the immunoSEQ multiplex PCR assay was applied. TCRdb mirrors the immuneACCESS table, restricted to in-frame sequences. Some clones are absent from its copies; in checked studies, under half trace to an unresolved V gene, and the reason for the others is unknown. For this sample there are 2 million to 2.5 million clones; roughly 95% appear just once. Together, the top ten hold roughly 0.13% of the sample. The sequenced material came from naive CD4+ T cells sorted from blood. Taken with the paper, the label for cell subset or site translates to: CD45RA+ positively selected. Source of these receptors: a man younger than 30 in good health.

The gene calls are TRBV25-1 and TRBJ2-3; TRBD2 agrees at 10 bases. Germline CDR1 reads MGHDK; CDR2 reads SYGVNS. The V segment lost 4 bases and the J segment 4 bases; nucleotides outside the gene matches: 11. This CDR3 contains 17 residues. CDR3: CASSGWGSGRGADTQYF. CDR3 DNA: TGTGCCAGCAGTGGATGGGGAAGCGGGAGGGGGGCAGATACGCAGTATTTT.

The chain employs TRBV6-1 and TRBJ2-7; 8 bases align to TRBD1. The CDR3 covers 13 residues. V gave up 8 bases and J gave up 0 bases; unmatched junction bases: 3. Germline lookup yields CDR1 MNHNS and CDR2 SASEGT. DNA of the CDR3: TGTGCCAGCGTAGGACAGGGCTCCTACGAGCAGTACTTC. This gives the protein CASVGQGSYEQYF.

The rearrangement links TRBV5-1 to TRBJ1-1; TRBD1 might be the D (5 bases). This CDR3 contains 15 residues. V gave up 1 base and J gave up 0 bases, with 10 bases separating them. Germline V gene data show CDR1 as SGHRS and CDR2 as YFSETQ. The CDR3 is CASSLPGTLNTEAFF. CDR3 coding DNA: TGCGCCAGCAGCTTGCCCGGGACGCTGAACACTGAAGCTTTCTTT.

The CDR3: CASSEEGEGYNEQFF. The CDR3 DNA sequence: TGTGCCAGCAGTGAAGAGGGGGAGGGTTACAATGAGCAGTTCTTC. The chain couples TRBV2 to TRBJ2-1; perhaps TRBD2 as D (7 bases). Germline loops: CDR1 SNHLY, CDR2 FYNNEI. Between the trimmed V and J ends, which lost 1 base and 4 bases, there was a span of 11 bases. The CDR3 covers 15 residues.

Here the CDR3 DNA reads TGCGCCAGCAGCCAAGATAGGTGGGAGAACACCGGGGAGCTGTTTTTT. This gives the protein CASSQDRWENTGELFF. The chain links TRBV4-1 to TRBJ2-2; D ambiguous. Germline V lookup: CDR1 MGHRA, CDR2 YSYEKL. Trimming removed 0 bases at V and 1 base at J, with 9 bases between. The CDR3 length is 16 residues.

This CDR3 is CASSLGNLGETQYF. The CDR3 DNA is TGCGCCAGCAGCTTGGGGAACCTGGGGGAGACCCAGTACTTC. The genes are TRBV5-1 and TRBJ2-5; D remains ambiguous. Trimming shortened V by 0 bases and J by 5 bases, and 11 bases separated the two germline ends. Germline V gives CDR1 SGHRS, CDR2 YFSETQ. This CDR3 has 14 residues.

The V call is TRBV2, the J call TRBJ2-5, with TRBD2 identical over 7 bases. Germline V gene data show CDR1 as SNHLY and CDR2 as FYNNEI. The V segment lost 6 bases and the J segment 11 bases; nucleotides outside the gene matches: 9. The CDR3 totals 12 residues. The CDR3 sequence is CASRETSSTQYF. CDR3 sequence (DNA): TGTGCCAGCAGGGAGACTAGCTCAACTCAGTACTTC.

V usage is TRBV19 and J usage is TRBJ2-3; 9 bases are a match to TRBD1. V lost 6 bases to trimming and J lost 7 bases; unmatched junction nucleotides: 14. Germline V gene lookup returns CDR1 LNHDA and CDR2 SQIVND (reference sequence). The CDR3 has 16 residues. CDR3 coding DNA: TGTGCCAGTAGGACGTCCGGGACAGGGTCGACAAATACGCAGTATTTT. Encoded protein: CASRTSGTGSTNTQYF.

For this clone: This sample also contains other DNA sequences that code for the same CDR3. The V gene is TRBV20-1, the J gene TRBJ2-1; no clear D. Trimming stripped 1 base from V and 5 bases from J, with 3 bases between. This CDR3 contains 11 residues. CDR1 and CDR2 (germline): DFQATT, SNEGSKA (reference sequence). The DNA of the CDR3 is TGCAGTGCTAGAGTCCACAATGAGCAGTTCTTC. Amino acid sequence: CSARVHNEQFF.

This sequence joins TRBV28 and TRBJ1-2, with 7 bases aligning to TRBD1. V lost 5 bases and J lost 3; bases outside the gene matches: 6. Germline V gives CDR1 MDHEN, CDR2 SYDVKM. The CDR3 is 14 amino acids. The chain's CDR3 is CASSPHDRDYGYTF. Written as DNA, the CDR3 is TGTGCCAGCAGTCCGCACGACAGGGACTATGGCTACACCTTC.

The rearrangement uses TRBV5-4 and TRBJ2-7; D might be TRBD1 or TRBD2, each matching 5 bases. Germline assignment: CDR1 SGHNT and CDR2 YYREEE (reference sequence). The CDR3 has 13 amino acids. V was clipped by 7 bases and J by 0 bases, with 11 bases between them. CDR3 region: CASGAGSSYEQYF. In DNA form, the CDR3 reads TGTGCCAGCGGGGCGGGCAGCTCCTACGAGCAGTACTTC.

V is TRBV5-6 and J is TRBJ2-5; 10 nucleotides line up with TRBD2. The CDR3 spans 14 residues. Germline CDR1 SGHDT, CDR2 YYEEEE. The J segment lost 5 bases and the V segment lost 2 bases, leaving 3 bases of the junction unmatched. The CDR3, as DNA: TGTGCCAGCAGCTTTCTAGCGGGAGTTGAGACCCAGTACTTC. Protein product: CASSFLAGVETQYF.

In the case of this clone: Distinct nucleotide sequences in the sample also encode this CDR3. V usage is TRBV14 and J usage is TRBJ2-7, with 7 bases that match TRBD1. The junction had 4 bases not matched to a gene; V was cut back by 5 bases and J by 3 bases. In germline, CDR1 is SGHDN, CDR2 FVKESK. The CDR3 totals 13 residues. The CDR3 here is CASSRGQSYEQYF. CDR3 DNA sequence: TGTGCCAGCAGCAGGGGACAGAGCTACGAGCAGTACTTC.

The table lists this clone with a few counts. The chain couples TRBV2 to TRBJ1-2; TRBD1 is a possible D gene (6 bases). Trimming removed 9 bases at V and 1 base at J, with 6 bases between. The CDR3 is 11 amino acids. The germline gives CDR1 SNHLY, CDR2 FYNNEI. For the CDR3, the DNA is TGTGCCAGACAGGGTAACTATGGCTACACCTTC. It specifies CARQGNYGYTF.

A single count supports this clone. The chain recombines TRBV7-2 with TRBJ2-3; D not certain. This CDR3 is 13 amino acids long. Trimming stripped 4 bases from V and 6 bases from J, with 11 bases between. CDR1 is SGHTA and CDR2 is FQGNSA in the germline V gene. CDR3 sequence: CASSYRPLDTQYF. The CDR3 nucleotides read TGTGCCAGCAGCTATAGGCCCCTCGATACGCAGTATTTT. The full variable domain, its missing parts supplied by reference TRBV7-2 and TRBJ2-3, is GAGVSQSPSNKVTEKGKDVELRCDPISGHTALYWYRQSLGQGLEFLIYFQGNSAPDKSGLPSDRFSAERTGGSVSTLTIQRTQQEDSAVYLCASSYRPLDTQYFGPGTRLTVL.

The chain employs TRBV5-1 and TRBJ2-5; no clear D. CDR1 and CDR2 (germline): SGHRS, YFSETQ. This CDR3 is 12 amino acids long. V lost 4 bases, J lost 5 bases, and 9 bases lay in between. The CDR3 protein is CASSPTFETQYF. For the CDR3, the DNA is TGCGCCAGCAGCCCCACTTTCGAGACCCAGTACTTC.

The chain is built from TRBV7-2 and TRBJ2-7, with TRBD2 matching over 9 bases. The trim removed 5 bases at V and 1 base at J, leaving 3 bases unmatched. This CDR3 has 14 residues. Germline V gene sequence: CDR1 SGHTA, CDR2 FQGNSA. In nucleotides, the CDR3 is TGTGCCAGCAGCAAGCGGGAGGTATCCTACGAGCAGTACTTC. As protein: CASSKREVSYEQYF.

The count of this clone is one. The chain links TRBV5-1 to TRBJ2-7; D is perhaps TRBD1 (6 bases). The CDR3 runs to 16 residues. Germline V lookup: CDR1 SGHRS, CDR2 YFSETQ. The germline V and J ends were trimmed by 1 base and 5 bases, with 19 bases remaining between them. The CDR3 spells CASSLSATGPGNEQYF. The CDR3 bases are TGCGCCAGCAGCTTGAGTGCGACAGGTCCAGGGAACGAGCAGTACTTC. Full variable domain (rest looked up from reference TRBV5-1 and TRBJ2-7): KAGVTQTPRYLIKTRGQQVTLSCSPISGHRSVSWYQQTPGQGLQFLFEYFSETQRNKGNFPGRFSGRQFSNSRSEMNVSTLELGDSALYLCASSLSATGPGNEQYFGPGTRLTVT.

This chain joins TRBV11-2 and TRBJ1-1; tentative D call: TRBD1 (6 bases). The CDR3 is made up of 15 amino acids. Germline CDR1 is SGHAT and CDR2 is FQNNGV. V lost 4 bases to trimming and J lost 8 bases, with 20 bases between them. This CDR3 is CASSSLQGGSEEAFF. The CDR3 DNA reads as TGTGCCAGCAGCTCATTACAGGGAGGTAGTGAAGAAGCTTTCTTT. Full variable domain (remainder filled in from reference TRBV11-2 and TRBJ1-1): EAGVAQSPRYKIIEKRQSVAFWCNPISGHATLYWYQQILGQGPKLLIQFQNNGVVDDSQLPKDRFSAERLKGVDSTLKIQPAKLEDSAVYLCASSSLQGGSEEAFFGQGTRLTVV.

The CDR3 DNA reads as TGTGCCAGCAGCTTAAGGACTAGCTTTGAAGACGAGCAGTACTTC. Protein product: CASSLRTSFEDEQYF. This sequence joins TRBV7-2 and TRBJ2-7; 8 positions match TRBD2. The J segment lost 5 bases and the V segment lost 2 bases, leaving 8 bases of the junction unmatched. The length of the CDR3 is 15 residues. The V gene's germline CDR1 is SGHTA and CDR2 FQGNSA.

This rearrangement joins TRBV19 to TRBJ1-5; D is unclear. Germline CDR1 LNHDA, CDR2 SQIVND (reference sequence). Between the trimmed V and J ends, which lost 6 bases and 2 bases, there was a span of 17 bases. The CDR3 consists of 16 residues. The CDR3, as DNA: TGTGCCAGTAGACCTTCGACGGGGTCAGGCAATCAGCCCCAGCATTTT. It is translated as CASRPSTGSGNQPQHF.

The V and J genes are TRBV10-3 and TRBJ1-4; TRBD1 aligns across 9 bases. Germline-derived CDR1 and CDR2 are ENHRY and SYGVKD. CDR3 length equals 15 residues. Trimming at V came to 3 bases and at J to 4 bases, leaving 3 bases not matched to a gene. CDR3 bases: TGTGCCATCAGTGATGGGACAGGGCTTAATGAAAAACTGTTTTTT. Its translation: CAISDGTGLNEKLFF.

To note about this clone: In the same sample, other DNA sequences code for this CDR3. J is TRBJ2-5 and V is TRBV6-5; the D gene is possibly TRBD2 (5 bases). The CDR3 spans 12 residues. Per the germline V gene, CDR1 is MNHEY and CDR2 is SVGAGI. V gave up 2 bases and J gave up 7 bases, with 8 bases separating them. CDR3 loop: CASSYVGGTQYF. Here the CDR3 DNA reads TGTGCCAGCAGTTACGTAGGAGGGACCCAGTACTTC.

J is TRBJ1-2 and V is TRBV5-1, with 7 nucleotides matching TRBD1. This CDR3 is 17 amino acids long. V was clipped by 0 bases and J by 0 bases; unmatched bases: 8. The V gene's germline CDR1 is SGHRS and CDR2 YFSETQ. In nucleotides, the CDR3 is TGCGCCAGCAGCTTGGAGGGACAGAAATTAGCTAACTATGGCTACACCTTC. This codes for CASSLEGQKLANYGYTF. Complete variable domain (other parts from reference TRBV5-1 and TRBJ1-2): KAGVTQTPRYLIKTRGQQVTLSCSPISGHRSVSWYQQTPGQGLQFLFEYFSETQRNKGNFPGRFSGRQFSNSRSEMNVSTLELGDSALYLCASSLEGQKLANYGYTFGSGTRLTVV.

The CDR3 spells CASSQQVGGSYQQETQYF. The CDR3, as DNA: TGTGCCAGCAGCCAACAGGTGGGCGGGAGCTACCAACAAGAGACCCAGTACTTC. This sequence joins TRBV7-2 and TRBJ2-5, with 7 bases fitting TRBD2. The CDR3 is made up of 18 amino acids. V lost 5 bases, J lost 2 bases, and 17 bases stayed unmatched. In germline, CDR1 is SGHTA, CDR2 FQGNSA. The variable domain in full, completed from reference TRBV7-2 and TRBJ2-5, reads GAGVSQSPSNKVTEKGKDVELRCDPISGHTALYWYRQSLGQGLEFLIYFQGNSAPDKSGLPSDRFSAERTGGSVSTLTIQRTQQEDSAVYLCASSQQVGGSYQQETQYFGPGTRLLVL.

The gene calls are TRBV2 and TRBJ1-4; 7 nucleotides align to TRBD1. The junction had 9 bases not matched to a gene; V was cut back by 4 bases and J by 4 bases. The CDR3 runs 16 residues. Germline CDR1 and CDR2: SNHLY and FYNNEI. The CDR3 sequence: CASSGTLGQINEKLFF. The CDR3 bases are TGTGCCAGCAGTGGAACTTTGGGACAGATTAATGAAAAACTGTTTTTT.